The clone carrying this T cell receptor (beta chain) has a count of ten or more. Its antigen is not identified. This sample is part of a study of T-cell reconstitution after alpha-beta-depleted transplantation in children. Study observations and caveats: The origin of high day-60 TCRbeta diversity in some patients lay in surviving recipient T cells and thymic progenitors. Several hundred expanded graft clones reportedly were the source of alpha-beta T cells about two months after transplant. One year post-transplant, T-cell counts and diversity were largely derived from T cells produced anew.

CDR3 size: 14 residues. Trimming removed 5 bases from V and 2 bases from J; junction bases left unmatched: 5. Unique molecular identifiers tagged the TCRbeta library. One entry per CDR3 protein, called by TCRdb with MiXCR from the PCR reads. The table has some 29,000 distinct CDR3 sequences, under 8% seen once. The sequencing used PBMCs, mostly from graft donor cells, collected 180 days after TCRalphabeta/CD19-depleted stem cell transplant. The origin of this receptor is a male patient aged 5 to 17 who had a stem cell transplant for acute myeloid leukemia, so the T cells may come from the graft donor. The chain joins TRBV12-3 or TRBV12-4 to TRBJ1-1; 7 positions agree with TRBD1. CDR3 DNA sequence: TGTGCCAGCAGTCCTAGGGGGCGAAACACTGAAGCTTTCTTT. Translation: CASSPRGRNTEAFF.